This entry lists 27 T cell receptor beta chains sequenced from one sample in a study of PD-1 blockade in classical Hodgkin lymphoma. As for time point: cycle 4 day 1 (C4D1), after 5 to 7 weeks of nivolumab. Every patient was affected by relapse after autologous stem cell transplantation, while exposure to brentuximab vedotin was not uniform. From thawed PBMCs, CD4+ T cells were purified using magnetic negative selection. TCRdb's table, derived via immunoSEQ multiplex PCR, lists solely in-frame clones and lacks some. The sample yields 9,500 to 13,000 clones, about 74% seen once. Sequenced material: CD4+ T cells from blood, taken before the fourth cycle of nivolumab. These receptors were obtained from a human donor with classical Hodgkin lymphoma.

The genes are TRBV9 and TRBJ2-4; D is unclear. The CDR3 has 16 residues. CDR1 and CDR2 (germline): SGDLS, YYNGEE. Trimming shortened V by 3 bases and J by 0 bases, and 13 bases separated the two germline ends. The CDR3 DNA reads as TGTGCCAGCAGCGGTCCGGCTCTAGAAGCCAAAAACATTCAGTACTTC. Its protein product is CASSGPALEAKNIQYF.

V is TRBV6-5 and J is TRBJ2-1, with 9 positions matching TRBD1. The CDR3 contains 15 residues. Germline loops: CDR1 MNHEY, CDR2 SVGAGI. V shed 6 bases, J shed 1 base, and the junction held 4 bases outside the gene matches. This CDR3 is CASSETGGSYNEQFF. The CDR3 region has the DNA TGTGCCAGCAGCGAGACAGGGGGTTCCTACAATGAGCAGTTCTTC.

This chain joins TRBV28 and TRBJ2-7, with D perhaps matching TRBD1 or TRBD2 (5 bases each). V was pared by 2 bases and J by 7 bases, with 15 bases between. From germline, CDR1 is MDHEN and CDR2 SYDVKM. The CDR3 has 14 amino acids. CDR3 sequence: CASSLPTVTGEQYF. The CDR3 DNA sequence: TGTGCCAGCAGTTTACCGACAGTGACGGGGGAGCAGTACTTC.

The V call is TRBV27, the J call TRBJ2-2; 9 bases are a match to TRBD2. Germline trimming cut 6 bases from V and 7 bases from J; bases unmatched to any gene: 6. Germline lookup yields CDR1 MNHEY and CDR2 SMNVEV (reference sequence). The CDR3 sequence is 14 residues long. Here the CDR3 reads CASRGSGRYGELFF. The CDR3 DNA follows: TGTGCCAGCAGGGGGAGCGGGAGGTACGGGGAGCTGTTTTTT.

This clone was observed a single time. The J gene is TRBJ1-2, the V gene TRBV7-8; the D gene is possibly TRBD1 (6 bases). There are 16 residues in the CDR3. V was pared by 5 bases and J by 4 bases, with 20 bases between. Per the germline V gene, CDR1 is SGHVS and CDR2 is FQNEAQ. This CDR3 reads CASSPPSVRQAYGYTF. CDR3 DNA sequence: TGTGCCAGCAGCCCCCCTTCCGTGAGACAGGCCTATGGCTACACCTTC.

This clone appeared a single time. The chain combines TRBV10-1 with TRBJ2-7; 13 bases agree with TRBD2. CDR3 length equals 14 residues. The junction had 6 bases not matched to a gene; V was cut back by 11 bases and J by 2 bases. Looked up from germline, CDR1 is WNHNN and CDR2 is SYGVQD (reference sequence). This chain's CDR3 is CAGLAGETAYEQYF. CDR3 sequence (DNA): TGCGCCGGACTAGCGGGAGAAACCGCCTACGAGCAGTACTTC.

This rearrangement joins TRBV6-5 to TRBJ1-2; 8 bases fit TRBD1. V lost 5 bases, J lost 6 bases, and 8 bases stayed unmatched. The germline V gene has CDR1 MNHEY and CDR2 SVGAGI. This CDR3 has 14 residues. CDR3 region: CASSIGQGRDGYTF. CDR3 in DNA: TGTGCCAGCAGTATCGGACAGGGAAGAGATGGCTACACCTTC.

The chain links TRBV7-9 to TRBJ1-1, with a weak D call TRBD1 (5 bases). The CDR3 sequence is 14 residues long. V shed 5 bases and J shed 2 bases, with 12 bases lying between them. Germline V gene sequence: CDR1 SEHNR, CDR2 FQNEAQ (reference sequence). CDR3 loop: CASSPTGDNTEAFF. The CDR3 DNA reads TGTGCCAGCAGCCCCACAGGCGATAACACTGAAGCTTTCTTT.

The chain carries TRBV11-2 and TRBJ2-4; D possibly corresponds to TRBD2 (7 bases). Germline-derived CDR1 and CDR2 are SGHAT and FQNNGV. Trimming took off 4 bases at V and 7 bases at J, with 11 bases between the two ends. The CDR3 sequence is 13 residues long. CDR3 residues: CASSSGEGNIQYF. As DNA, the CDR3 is TGTGCCAGCAGCTCAGGGGAGGGGAACATTCAGTACTTC.

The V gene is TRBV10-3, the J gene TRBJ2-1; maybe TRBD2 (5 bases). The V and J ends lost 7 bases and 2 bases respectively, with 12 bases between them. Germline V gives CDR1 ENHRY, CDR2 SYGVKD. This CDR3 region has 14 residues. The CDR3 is CAIKETGTYNEQFF. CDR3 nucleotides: TGTGCCATCAAAGAGACGGGGACCTACAATGAGCAGTTCTTC.

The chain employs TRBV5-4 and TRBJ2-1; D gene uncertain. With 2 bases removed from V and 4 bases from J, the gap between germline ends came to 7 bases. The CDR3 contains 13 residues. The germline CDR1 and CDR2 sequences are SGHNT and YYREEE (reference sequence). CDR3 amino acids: CASSLDSYNEQFF. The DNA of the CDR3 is TGTGCCAGCAGCTTAGACTCGTACAATGAGCAGTTCTTC.

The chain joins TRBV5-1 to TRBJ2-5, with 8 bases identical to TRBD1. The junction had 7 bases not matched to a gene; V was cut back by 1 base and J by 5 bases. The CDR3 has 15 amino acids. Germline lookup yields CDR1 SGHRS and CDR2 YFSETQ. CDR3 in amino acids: CASSLMSGGQETQYF. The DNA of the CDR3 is TGCGCCAGCAGCTTGATGTCAGGGGGCCAGGAGACCCAGTACTTC. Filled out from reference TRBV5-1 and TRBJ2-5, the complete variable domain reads KAGVTQTPRYLIKTRGQQVTLSCSPISGHRSVSWYQQTPGQGLQFLFEYFSETQRNKGNFPGRFSGRQFSNSRSEMNVSTLELGDSALYLCASSLMSGGQETQYFGPGTRLLVL.

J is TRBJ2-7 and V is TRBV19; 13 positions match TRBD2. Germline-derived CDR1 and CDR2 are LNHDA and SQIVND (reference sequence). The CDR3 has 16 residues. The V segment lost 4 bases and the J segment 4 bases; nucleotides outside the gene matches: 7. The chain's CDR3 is CASSRTRTSGGYEQYF. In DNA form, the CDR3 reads TGTGCCAGTAGTAGGACCAGGACTAGCGGGGGTTACGAGCAGTACTTC.

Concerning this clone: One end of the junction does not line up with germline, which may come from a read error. Here the CDR3 DNA reads TGTGCCAGCAGCGAAGATTCGTATGGCTACACCTTC. Translated: CASSEDSYGYTF. The chain combines TRBV6-1 with TRBJ1-2, with D hard to call. The CDR3 consists of 12 residues. The V gene's germline CDR1 is MNHNS and CDR2 SASEGT.

The CDR3, as DNA: TGTGCCAGCAGTTCCGGTAGTTCCTACGAGCAGTACTTC. It translates to CASSSGSSYEQYF. V and J are TRBV28 and TRBJ2-7; D is unclear. Looked up from germline, CDR1 is MDHEN and CDR2 is SYDVKM. The length of the CDR3 is 13 residues. V shed 4 bases and J shed 1 base, with 8 bases lying between them.

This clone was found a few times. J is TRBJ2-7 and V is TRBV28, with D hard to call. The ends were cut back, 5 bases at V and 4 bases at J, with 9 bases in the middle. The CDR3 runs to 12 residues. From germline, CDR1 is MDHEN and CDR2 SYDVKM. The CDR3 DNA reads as TGTGCCAGCAGTCTCGTCGGGTACGAGCAGTACTTC. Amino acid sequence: CASSLVGYEQYF.

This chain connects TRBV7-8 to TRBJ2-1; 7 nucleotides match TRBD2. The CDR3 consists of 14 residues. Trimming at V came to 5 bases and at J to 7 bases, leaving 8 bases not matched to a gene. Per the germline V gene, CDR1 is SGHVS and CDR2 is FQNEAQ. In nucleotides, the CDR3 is TGTGCCAGCAGCATGGCGGGAGTTCAGAATGAGCAGTTCTTC. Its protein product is CASSMAGVQNEQFF.

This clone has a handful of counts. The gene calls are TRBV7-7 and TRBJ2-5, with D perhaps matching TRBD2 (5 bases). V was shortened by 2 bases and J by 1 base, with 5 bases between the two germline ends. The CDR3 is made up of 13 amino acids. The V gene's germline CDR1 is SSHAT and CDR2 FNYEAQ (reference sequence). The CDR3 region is CASSLRGQETQYF. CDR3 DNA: TGTGCCAGCAGCTTACGGGGCCAAGAGACCCAGTACTTC.

The CDR3 protein is CASSSTTQGANVLTF. CDR3 nucleotides: TGTGCCAGCAGTTCCACGACGCAGGGGGCCAACGTCCTGACTTTC. The J gene is TRBJ2-6, the V gene TRBV28; D gene unclear. There are 15 residues in the CDR3. V shed 4 bases and J shed 4 bases, with 11 bases lying between them. The germline V gene encodes CDR1 MDHEN and CDR2 SYDVKM.

Here the CDR3 reads CASSQGVLGAFF. DNA of the CDR3: TGCGCCAGCAGCCAAGGGGTCCTTGGGGCTTTCTTT. The rearrangement links TRBV4-1 to TRBJ1-1; D is undetermined. This CDR3 is built from 12 residues. Germline V gene lookup returns CDR1 MGHRA and CDR2 YSYEKL. Trimming left V 1 base short and J 11 bases short, with 11 bases between.

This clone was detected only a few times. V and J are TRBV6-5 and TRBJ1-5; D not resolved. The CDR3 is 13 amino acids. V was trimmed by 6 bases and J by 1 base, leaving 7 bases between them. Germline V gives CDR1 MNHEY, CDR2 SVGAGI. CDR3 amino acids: CASSDGSNQPQHF. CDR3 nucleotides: TGTGCCAGCAGCGACGGGAGCAATCAGCCCCAGCATTTT.

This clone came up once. In DNA form, the CDR3 reads TGTGCCAGCAGCTTACCGGCAGGGACAGGGGGTTACAATGAGCAGTTCTTC. Its protein is CASSLPAGTGGYNEQFF. The chain combines TRBV7-8 with TRBJ2-1; 11 bases fit TRBD1. The CDR3 is 17 amino acids. The V gene end was trimmed by 2 bases and the J gene end by 4 bases; junction bases not matched to a gene: 7. Germline CDR1 is SGHVS and CDR2 is FQNEAQ.

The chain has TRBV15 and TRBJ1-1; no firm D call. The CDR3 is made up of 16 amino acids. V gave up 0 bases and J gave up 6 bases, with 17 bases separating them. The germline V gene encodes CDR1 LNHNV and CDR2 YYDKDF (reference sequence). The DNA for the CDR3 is TGTGCCACCAGCAGAGATCGAGGGTCCTCTGGCTCTGAAGCTTTCTTT. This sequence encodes CATSRDRGSSGSEAFF. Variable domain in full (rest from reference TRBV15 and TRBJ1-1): DAMVIQNPRYQVTQFGKPVTLSCSQTLNHNVMYWYQQKSSQAPKLLFHYYDKDFNNEADTPDNFQSRRPNTSFCFLDIRSPGLGDTAMYLCATSRDRGSSGSEAFFGQGTRLTVV.

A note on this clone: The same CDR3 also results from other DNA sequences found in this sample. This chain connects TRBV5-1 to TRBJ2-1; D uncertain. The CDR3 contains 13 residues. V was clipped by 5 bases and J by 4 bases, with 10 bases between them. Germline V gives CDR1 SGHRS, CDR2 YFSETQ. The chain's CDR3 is CASRGTEYNEQFF. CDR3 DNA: TGCGCCAGCAGGGGCACTGAATACAATGAGCAGTTCTTC. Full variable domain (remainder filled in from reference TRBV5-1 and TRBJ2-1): KAGVTQTPRYLIKTRGQQVTLSCSPISGHRSVSWYQQTPGQGLQFLFEYFSETQRNKGNFPGRFSGRQFSNSRSEMNVSTLELGDSALYLCASRGTEYNEQFFGPGTRLTVL.

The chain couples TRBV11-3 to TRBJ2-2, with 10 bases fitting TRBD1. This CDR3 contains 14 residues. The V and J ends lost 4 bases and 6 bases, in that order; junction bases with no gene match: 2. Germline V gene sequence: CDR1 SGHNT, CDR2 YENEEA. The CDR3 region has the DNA TGTGCCAGCAGCTGGGGACAGGGGTCCGGGGAGCTGTTTTTT. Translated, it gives CASSWGQGSGELFF.

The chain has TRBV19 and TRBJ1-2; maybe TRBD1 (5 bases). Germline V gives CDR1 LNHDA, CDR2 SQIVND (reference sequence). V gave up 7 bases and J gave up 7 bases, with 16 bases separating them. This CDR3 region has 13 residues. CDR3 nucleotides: TGTGCCAGTACCCAGGGAAGGGGCTTTGGCTACACCTTC. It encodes CASTQGRGFGYTF.

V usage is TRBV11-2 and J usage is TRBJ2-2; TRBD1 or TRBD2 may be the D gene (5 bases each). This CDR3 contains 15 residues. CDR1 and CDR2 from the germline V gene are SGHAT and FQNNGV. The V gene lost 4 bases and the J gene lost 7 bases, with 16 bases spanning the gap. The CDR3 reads CASSWGPTVLGELFF. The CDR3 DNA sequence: TGTGCCAGCAGCTGGGGACCGACTGTTCTCGGGGAGCTGTTTTTT. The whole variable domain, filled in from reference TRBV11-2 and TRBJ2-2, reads EAGVAQSPRYKIIEKRQSVAFWCNPISGHATLYWYQQILGQGPKLLIQFQNNGVVDDSQLPKDRFSAERLKGVDSTLKIQPAKLEDSAVYLCASSWGPTVLGELFFGEGSRLTVL.